A single sample is the source of the 2 T cell receptor beta chains below, sequenced in a study of PD-1 blockade in mismatch repair-deficient tumors (dated by TCRdb to the late 2010s). Libraries were built with the immunoSEQ multiplex PCR assay. Drawn from immuneACCESS, this table holds only the in-frame rearrangements with V and J called that TCRdb kept. Clones are partly lost; checked studies trace under half to an unresolved V gene and leave the rest unexplained. This sample lists about 67,000 clones; about 78% were detected once. The top ten constitute roughly 5.1% of the sample. The sequencing used peripheral blood, collected 2 weeks after starting pembrolizumab. These TCRs come from an adult with mismatch repair-deficient cancer.

CDR3 nucleotides: TGTGCCAGCAGCTTAACTCAGGGGATCACTGAAGCTTTCTTT. The encoded protein is CASSLTQGITEAFF. This chain links TRBV7-3 with TRBJ1-1, with a weak D call TRBD1 (6 bases). CDR3 length: 14 amino acids. Germline CDR1 and CDR2: SGHTA and FQGTGA. Trimming took 0 bases from V and 4 from J, leaving 9 bases between them. The full variable domain, rest sourced from reference TRBV7-3 and TRBJ1-1, is GAGVSQTPSNKVTEKGKYVELRCDPISGHTALYWYRQSLGQGPEFLIYFQGTGAADDSGLPNDRFFAVRPEGSVSTLKIQRTERGDSAVYLCASSLTQGITEAFFGQGTRLTVV.

The chain has TRBV9 and TRBJ1-3; D unresolved. V shed 0 bases and J shed 9 bases, with 4 bases lying between them. The germline CDR1 and CDR2 sequences are SGDLS and YYNGEE. This CDR3 is 11 amino acids long. The CDR3 protein is CASSVGSTIYF. CDR3 DNA sequence: TGTGCCAGCAGCGTAGGGAGCACCATATATTTT.